The clone carrying this T cell receptor (beta chain) was counted once. The antigen remains unidentified. Measured with immunoSEQ multiplex PCR; TCRdb has only the in-frame clones, and not every one. The sample has more than 150,000 clones, 94% seen once. The data derive from a study of T cell responses to AZD1222 COVID-19 vaccine. Overall study: Pooling covered second doses at about 4 or about 12 weeks. Whole-study findings and limits: Baseline seropositives among AZD1222 recipients totaled only five to seven. In a largely white British group with more females than males, clonal diversity was possibly underestimated.

Trimming left V 0 bases short and J 7 bases short, with 5 bases between. This CDR3 contains 12 residues. Per the germline V gene, CDR1 is SGHDT and CDR2 is YYEEEE. The rearrangement links TRBV5-6 to TRBJ2-1; D unclear. The sequence derives from an adult in good health. The input for sequencing was peripheral blood, taken on day 0 of AZD1222 vaccination. The CDR3, as DNA: TGTGCCAGCAGCTTGGCCCGAAATGAGCAGTTCTTC. Its protein is CASSLARNEQFF.